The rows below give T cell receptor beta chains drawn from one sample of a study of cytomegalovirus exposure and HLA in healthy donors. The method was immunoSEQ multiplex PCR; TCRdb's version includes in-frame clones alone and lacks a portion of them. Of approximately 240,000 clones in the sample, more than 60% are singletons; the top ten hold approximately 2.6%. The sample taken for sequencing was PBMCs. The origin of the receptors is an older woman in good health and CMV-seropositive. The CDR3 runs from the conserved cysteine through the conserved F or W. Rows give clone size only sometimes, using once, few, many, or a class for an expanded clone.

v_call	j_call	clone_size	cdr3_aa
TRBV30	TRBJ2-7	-	CAWGLAGGNSYEQYF
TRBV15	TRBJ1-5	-	CATSRDPGLRNQPQHF
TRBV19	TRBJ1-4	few	CASSTRAGYEKLFF
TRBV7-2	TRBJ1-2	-	CASSFAGTGTNYGYTF
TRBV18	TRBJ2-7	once	CASSPRPAELPNF
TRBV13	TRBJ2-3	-	CASSSSTSASTDTQYF
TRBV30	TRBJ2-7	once	CAWSGAGGYEQYF
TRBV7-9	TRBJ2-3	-	CASSSDSGNTDTQYF
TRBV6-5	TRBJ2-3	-	CASSYVGGTDTQYF
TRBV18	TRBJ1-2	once	CASSPAEGANYGYTF
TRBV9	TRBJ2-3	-	CASSTYTDTQYF
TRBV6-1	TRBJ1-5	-	CASEGGSGNQPQHF
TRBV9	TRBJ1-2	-	CASSVEGRGFGYTF
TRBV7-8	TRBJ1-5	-	CASSWSTGSNQPQHF
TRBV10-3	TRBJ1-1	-	CAISEPVSMVFF
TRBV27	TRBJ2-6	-	CASSFQSGANVLTF
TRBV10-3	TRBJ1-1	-	CAISDRQGTNTEAFF
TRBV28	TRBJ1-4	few	CASSSPGTGAEKLFF
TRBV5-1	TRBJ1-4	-	CASSFGTGGVEKLFF
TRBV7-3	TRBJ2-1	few	CASSPHSGLAGGPYNEQFF
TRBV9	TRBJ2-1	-	CASSVAGGPGDYHEQFF
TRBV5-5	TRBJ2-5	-	CASSLTSGQETQYF
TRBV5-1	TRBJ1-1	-	CASSLGRNTEAFF
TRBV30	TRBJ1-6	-	CAWAAGRNSPLHF
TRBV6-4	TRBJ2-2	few	CAPCDREGLGTGELFF
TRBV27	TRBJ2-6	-	CASSSTGIRLSGANVLTF
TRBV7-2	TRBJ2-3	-	CASSMTGPRTDTQYF
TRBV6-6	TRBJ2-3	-	CASSRQGTDTQYF
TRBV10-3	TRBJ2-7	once	CATGLAGAVGSEQYF
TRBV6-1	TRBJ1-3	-	CASSEQLGPGNTIYF
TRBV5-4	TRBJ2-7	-	CASSLDGGSLANEQYF
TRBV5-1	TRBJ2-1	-	CASSTGTSGGLEQFF
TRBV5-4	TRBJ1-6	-	CASSFTGGAYNSPLHF
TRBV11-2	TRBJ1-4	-	CASSLQGNQLFF
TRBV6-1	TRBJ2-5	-	CASTQPGLAEETQYF
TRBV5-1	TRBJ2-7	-	CASSPSGTGIYEQYF
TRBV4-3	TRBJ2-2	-	CASSQAGGGGNTGELFF
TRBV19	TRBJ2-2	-	CASSIVGGSVTGELFF
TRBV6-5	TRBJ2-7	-	CASSGPGLAVAYF
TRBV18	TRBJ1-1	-	CASSLPGQMNTEAFF
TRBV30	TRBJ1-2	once	CACPPGQGLDGYTF
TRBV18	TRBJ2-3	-	CASSPITDTDTQYF
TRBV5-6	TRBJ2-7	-	CASSFWTSGFHSSYEQYF
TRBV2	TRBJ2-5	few	CASSTGHFLGQYF
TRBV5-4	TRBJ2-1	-	CASSLPGQMNEQFF
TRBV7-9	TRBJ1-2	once	CASSLGGGVDYGYTF